This T cell receptor (beta chain) comes out of a study of cytomegalovirus exposure and HLA in healthy donors. CDR1 is LNHDA, CDR2 SQIVND, per germline (reference sequence). This CDR3 has 13 amino acids. V shed 7 bases and J shed 4 bases, with 13 bases lying between them. As to this clone: The target antigen is unknown.

Separation from the 666-subject first cohort characterized the approximately 120-subject validation cohort, to which the donors belonged. TCRdb keeps only in-frame clones here, not all; method: immunoSEQ multiplex PCR. The sample yields about 150,000 clones, around 88% seen once. General study findings and limits: Cytomegalovirus-associated TCR beta chains were listed, numbering 164. In vitro, a few CMV-associated chains proved specific for CMV antigens. Many donors shared some public TCRs, even though most TCR sequences were rare.

The rearrangement uses TRBV19 and TRBJ1-2; D is uncertain. This sequence was found in a man between 18 and 35 years old in good health and CMV-seropositive. Sequenced: PBMCs. CDR3 nucleotides: TGTGCCAGTAATGAGGGCCGCGCCTATGGCTACACCTTC. It yields the protein CASNEGRAYGYTF. Based on the CDR3 plus reference TRBV19 and TRBJ1-2, the full variable domain is DGGITQSPKYLFRKEGQNVTLSCEQNLNHDAMYWYRQDPGQGLRLIYYSQIVNDFQKGDIAEGYSVSREKKESFPLTVTSAQKNPTAFYLCASNEGRAYGYTFGSGTRLTVV.